The sample holds a few counts of the clone carrying this T cell receptor beta chain. Its antigen is as yet unknown. The CDR3 covers 16 residues. Germline CDR1 SGHDT, CDR2 YYEEEE. V lost 1 base to trimming and J lost 3 bases; unmatched junction nucleotides: 4. The data originate from a study of CD8 T cells in ankylosing spondylitis. General study results and limits: Reportedly, matched ankylosing spondylitis synovial fluid was significantly enriched for disease-linked clones. Relatively scarce in peripheral blood, disease-linked clones were CD8+.

TCRdb analysed the 5' RACE reads with MiXCR anew, one entry per CDR3 protein. The sample contains some 150,000 distinct CDR3 sequences, more than 40% of which appear only once. Sequencing was performed on synovial fluid, either unsorted or a sorted T cell fraction (not recorded which). The receptor was derived from a male donor with ankylosing spondylitis. This chain uses TRBV5-6 with TRBJ2-1, with 10 nucleotides matching TRBD2. The CDR3 nucleotides read TGTGCCAGCAGCTTGTCGACTAGCGGGTACTACAATGAGCAGTTCTTC. Its translation is CASSLSTSGYYNEQFF.